The clone carrying this TCR beta chain was counted a single time. The target antigen is unknown. With 60 Vbeta and 13 Jbeta primers, the PCR was carried out. Sequenced by immunoSEQ multiplex PCR; TCRdb stores in-frame clones only, minus some. The table lists under 150,000 clones, over 60% of them singletons. The data were taken from a study of cytomegalovirus exposure and HLA in healthy donors. Study-wide points: Information on immune exposure was restricted to one variable (CMV serostatus). Per a later analysis, HLA-associated TCR beta chains showed more clonal expansion than other, equally common TCR beta chains. The study flagged some 170 TCR beta chains as cytomegalovirus-associated.

With V trimmed by 2 bases and J by 6 bases, 16 bases remained unmatched. CDR3 length: 18 amino acids. Germline V gene lookup returns CDR1 SGHTA and CDR2 FQGNSA. The receptor was isolated from a woman between 25 and 40 years old in good health and CMV-seropositive. This chain links TRBV7-2 with TRBJ2-1; 7 bases are shared with TRBD2. Specimen: PBMCs. The CDR3 region is CASSLRVSLVGGSNEQFF. The CDR3 nucleotides read TGTGCCAGCAGCTTAAGGGTTAGCCTGGTGGGGGGGAGCAATGAGCAGTTCTTC.